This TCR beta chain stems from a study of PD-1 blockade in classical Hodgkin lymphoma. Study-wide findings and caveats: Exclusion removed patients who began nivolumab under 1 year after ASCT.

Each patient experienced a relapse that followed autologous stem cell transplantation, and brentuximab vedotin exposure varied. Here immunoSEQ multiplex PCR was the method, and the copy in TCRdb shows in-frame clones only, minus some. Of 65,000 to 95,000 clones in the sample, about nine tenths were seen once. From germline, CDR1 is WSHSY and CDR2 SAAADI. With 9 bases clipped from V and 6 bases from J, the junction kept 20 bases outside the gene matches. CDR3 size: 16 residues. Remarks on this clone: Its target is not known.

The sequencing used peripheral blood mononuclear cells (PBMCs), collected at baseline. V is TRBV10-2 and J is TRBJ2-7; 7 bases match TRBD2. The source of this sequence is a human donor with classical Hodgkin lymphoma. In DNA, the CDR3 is TGCGCCAGTCAGCTCGGGGCTAGCGGCCACCTCGCCGAGCAGTACTTC. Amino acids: CASQLGASGHLAEQYF.